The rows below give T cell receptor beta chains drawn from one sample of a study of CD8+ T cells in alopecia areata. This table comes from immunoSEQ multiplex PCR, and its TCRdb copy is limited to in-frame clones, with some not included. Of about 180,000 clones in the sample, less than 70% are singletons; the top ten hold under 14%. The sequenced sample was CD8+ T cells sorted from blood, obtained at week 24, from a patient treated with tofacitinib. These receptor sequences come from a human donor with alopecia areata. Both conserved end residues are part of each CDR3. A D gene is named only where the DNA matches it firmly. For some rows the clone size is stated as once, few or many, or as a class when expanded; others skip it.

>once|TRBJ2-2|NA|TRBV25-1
CASSETGTGELFF
TGTGCCAGCAGTGAAACGGGGACCGGGGAGCTGTTTTTT
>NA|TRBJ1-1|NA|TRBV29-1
CSVTVEEAFF
TGCAGCGTTACGGTCGAGGAAGCTTTCTTT
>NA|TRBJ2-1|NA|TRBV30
CAWSVTGGDEQFF
TGTGCCTGGAGCGTTACCGGTGGCGATGAGCAGTTCTTC
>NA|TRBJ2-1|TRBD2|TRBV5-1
CASSLERAGVGEDEQFF
TGCGCCAGCAGCTTGGAACGCGCGGGGGTTGGGGAGGATGAGCAGTTCTTC
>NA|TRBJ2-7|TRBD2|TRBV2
CASRGGSSYEQYF
TGTGCCAGCCGCGGGGGAAGCTCCTACGAGCAGTACTTC
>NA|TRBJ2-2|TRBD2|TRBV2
CASTSWVAGDHFNTGELFF
TGTGCCAGCACTTCCTGGGTAGCGGGGGACCATTTTAACACCGGGGAGCTGTTTTTT
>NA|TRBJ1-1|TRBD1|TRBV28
CASSSPGQGAEAFF
TGTGCCAGCAGTTCGCCGGGACAGGGGGCTGAAGCTTTCTTT
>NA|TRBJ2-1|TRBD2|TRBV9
CASSGGHNEQFF
TGTGCCTCGAGCGGGGGACACAATGAGCAGTTCTTC
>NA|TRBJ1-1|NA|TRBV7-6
CASSPYEGTEAFF
TGTGCCAGCAGCCCCTATGAGGGCACTGAAGCTTTCTTT
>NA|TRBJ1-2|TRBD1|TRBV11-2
CASSSAGTGAIVVGYTF
TGTGCCAGCAGCTCCGCCGGGACAGGGGCTATTGTTGTTGGTTACACCTTC
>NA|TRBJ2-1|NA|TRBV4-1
CASSQSVGNEQFF
TGCGCCAGCAGTCAAAGCGTGGGCAATGAGCAGTTCTTC
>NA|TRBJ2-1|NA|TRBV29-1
CSVDASLGDEQFF
TGCAGCGTTGACGCATCACTAGGGGATGAGCAGTTCTTC
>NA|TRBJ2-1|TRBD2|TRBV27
CASSFFTSGDNEQFF
TGTGCCAGCAGTTTTTTTACTAGCGGCGACAATGAGCAGTTCTTC
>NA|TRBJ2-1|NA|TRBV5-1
CASSFRDSSIYNEQFF
TGCGCCAGCAGCTTCAGGGATTCGTCTATCTACAATGAGCAGTTCTTC
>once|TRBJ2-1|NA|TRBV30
CAWSADGWNEQFF
TGTGCCTGGAGTGCGGACGGTTGGAATGAGCAGTTCTTC
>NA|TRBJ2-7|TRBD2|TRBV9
CASSEQAGPYEQYF
TGTGCCAGCAGCGAGCAAGCGGGGCCCTACGAGCAGTACTTC
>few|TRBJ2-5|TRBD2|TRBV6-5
CASRPLYGGDETQYF
TGTGCCAGCAGACCACTTTACGGGGGGGATGAGACCCAGTACTTC
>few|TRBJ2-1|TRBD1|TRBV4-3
CASSSTGESHNEQFF
TGCGCCAGCAGTTCTACAGGGGAATCACACAATGAGCAGTTCTTC
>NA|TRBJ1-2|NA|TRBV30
CALQGYGYTF
TGTGCCTTACAGGGTTATGGCTACACCTTC
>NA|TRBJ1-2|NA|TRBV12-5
CASGKVVDGYTF
TGTGCTAGTGGCAAAGTGGTAGATGGCTACACCTTC
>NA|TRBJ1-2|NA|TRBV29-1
CSVEGGDLNYGYTF
TGCAGCGTTGAAGGAGGGGACCTTAACTATGGCTACACCTTC
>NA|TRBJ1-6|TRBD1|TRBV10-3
CAIRDPRQGNSPLHF
TGTGCCATCAGGGACCCCCGACAGGGAAATTCACCCCTCCACTTT
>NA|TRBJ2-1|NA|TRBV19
CASSIREGNEQFF
TGTGCCAGTAGTATAAGAGAGGGGAATGAGCAGTTCTTC
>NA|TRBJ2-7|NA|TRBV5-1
CASSAPDSYEQYF
TGCGCCAGCAGCGCCCCGGACAGTTACGAGCAGTACTTC
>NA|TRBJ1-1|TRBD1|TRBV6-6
CASSHPTPQGATEAFF
TGTGCCAGCAGCCACCCTACCCCACAGGGGGCCACTGAAGCTTTCTTT
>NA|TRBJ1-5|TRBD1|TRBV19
CASGTGNQPQHF
TGTGCCAGTGGGACAGGGAATCAGCCCCAGCATTTT
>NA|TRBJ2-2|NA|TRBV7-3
CASSPLTGELFF
TGTGCCAGCAGCCCGTTGACCGGGGAGCTGTTTTTT
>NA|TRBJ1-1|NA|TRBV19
CASQTPGRLNTETFF
TGTGCCAGCCAAACCCCCGGCCGGTTGAACACTGAAACTTTCTTT
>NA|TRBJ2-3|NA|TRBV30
CAWSLLGGTDTQYF
TGTGCCTGGAGTCTCCTGGGGGGAACAGATACGCAGTATTTT
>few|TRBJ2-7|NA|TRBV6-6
CASSPGSYEQYF
TGTGCCAGCAGTCCAGGATCCTACGAGCAGTACTTC
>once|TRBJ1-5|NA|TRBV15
CATSPQADLRPGNQPQHF
TGTGCCACCAGCCCGCAGGCGGATTTAAGACCGGGCAATCAGCCCCAGCATTTT
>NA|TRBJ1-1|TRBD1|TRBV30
CAWTLRQGEAFF
TGTGCCTGGACCCTCCGACAGGGGGAAGCTTTCTTT
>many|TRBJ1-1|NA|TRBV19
CASSDPWGPEAFF
TGTGCCAGTAGTGACCCCTGGGGGCCTGAAGCTTTCTTT